The 14 T cell receptor beta chains listed next were all sequenced from one sample in a study of OX40 agonist ivuxolimab in advanced cancers. The assay was immunoSEQ multiplex PCR, and TCRdb's table has in-frame clones only and misses some. This table holds some 49,000 clones, 82% found once. Sequenced material: CD4+ or CD8+ T cells sorted from blood, taken in a trial of the OX40 agonist ivuxolimab. The origin of the receptors is an adult with an advanced solid tumor such as melanoma, head and neck, liver or kidney cancer.

The rearrangement uses TRBV6-5 and TRBJ1-2; D not resolved. The germline CDR1 and CDR2 sequences are MNHEY and SVGAGI. The CDR3 loop spans 13 amino acids. The V and J ends lost 3 bases and 8 bases respectively, with 13 bases between them. Written as DNA, the CDR3 is TGTGCCAGCAGTTATATACGGCAGGCAGGCTACACCTTC. It yields the protein CASSYIRQAGYTF.

This chain uses TRBV10-3 with TRBJ1-2, with 9 bases lining up with TRBD1. The J segment lost 4 bases and the V segment lost 11 bases, leaving 11 bases of the junction unmatched. The CDR3 consists of 14 residues. The germline V gene has CDR1 ENHRY and CDR2 SYGVKD. CDR3 residues: CAAFRDRVGYGYTF. For the CDR3, the DNA is TGTGCCGCCTTCCGGGACAGGGTCGGCTATGGCTACACCTTC.

This chain connects TRBV27 to TRBJ1-2; D remains unclear. The CDR3 consists of 13 residues. The V and J ends lost 5 bases and 9 bases respectively, with 16 bases between them. Germline V gene sequence: CDR1 MNHEY, CDR2 SMNVEV (reference sequence). CDR3 in DNA: TGTGCCAGCAGTCCGACCCCGTGGAGTAGCTACACCTTC. Amino acid sequence: CASSPTPWSSYTF.

The chain carries TRBV2 and TRBJ2-1; D gene ambiguous. Germline V gene sequence: CDR1 SNHLY, CDR2 FYNNEI. The CDR3 runs to 11 residues. V dropped 6 bases and J dropped 7 bases, with 7 bases sitting between them. CDR3 nucleotide sequence: TGTGCCAGCAGCGTTTGGAATGAGCAGTTCTTC. Its translation: CASSVWNEQFF.

This clone was seen only a few times. The chain is built from TRBV7-2 and TRBJ1-2; 9 bases fit TRBD1. V lost 5 bases and J lost 7; bases outside the gene matches: 8. This CDR3 has 14 residues. Germline assignment: CDR1 SGHTA and CDR2 FQGNSA. In DNA, the CDR3 is TGTGCCAGCAGCCGCTCCGGGACAGGGTTTGGCTACACCTTC. The encoded protein is CASSRSGTGFGYTF.

The chain carries TRBV19 and TRBJ1-6; D not certain. There are 14 residues in the CDR3. Looked up from germline, CDR1 is LNHDA and CDR2 is SQIVND (reference sequence). V was pared by 5 bases and J by 7 bases, with 12 bases between. CDR3 residues: CASSAETKNSPLHF. For the CDR3, the DNA is TGTGCCAGTAGTGCAGAGACTAAAAATTCACCCCTCCACTTT.

This clone was recorded once. This rearrangement joins TRBV6-5 to TRBJ1-4, with unresolved D. CDR3 size: 15 residues. Germline V gene lookup returns CDR1 MNHEY and CDR2 SVGAGI. Trimming removed 5 bases from V and 0 bases from J, with 10 bases in between. The CDR3 sequence is CASSPGRTTNEKLFF. The CDR3 DNA reads TGTGCCAGCAGTCCCGGCAGGACAACTAATGAAAAACTGTTTTTT.

The rearrangement links TRBV29-1 to TRBJ1-1; 7 nucleotides align to TRBD1. The CDR3 sequence is 13 residues long. Germline V gene sequence: CDR1 SQVTM, CDR2 ANQGSEA. V lost 3 bases to trimming and J lost 0 bases; unmatched junction nucleotides: 1. CDR3 residues: CSVEDRLNTEAFF. CDR3 nucleotides: TGCAGCGTTGAGGACAGGTTGAACACTGAAGCTTTCTTT.

The chain couples TRBV6-6 to TRBJ2-2, with D perhaps matching TRBD1 (6 bases). The CDR3 runs to 14 residues. CDR1 is MNHNY and CDR2 is SVGAGI in the germline V gene (reference sequence). V was pared by 2 bases and J by 7 bases, with 11 bases between. The CDR3 coding sequence is TGTGCCAGCAGTTACGCGACAGGAGTCGGGGAGCTGTTTTTT. Translation: CASSYATGVGELFF.

The chain recombines TRBV5-8 with TRBJ1-4; a weak D match, TRBD1 (6 bases). Trimming took 6 bases from V and 8 from J, leaving 20 bases between them. The germline gives CDR1 SGHTS, CDR2 YDEGEE. The length of the CDR3 is 15 residues. Here the CDR3 reads CASTLFRGRGEKLFF. In nucleotides, the CDR3 is TGTGCCAGCACCCTTTTTCGGGGGCGCGGAGAAAAACTGTTTTTT.

The chain combines TRBV12-5 with TRBJ2-5; no clear D. The J call may be wrong; the DNA end is better matched by TRBJ2-7. This CDR3 spans 12 amino acids. In germline, CDR1 is LGHNT, CDR2 FRNRAP. In DNA, the CDR3 is TGTGCTAGTGGTTTTTCGGAAGGCGAGCAGTACTTC. The encoded protein is CASGFSEGEQYF.

This chain uses TRBV15 with TRBJ2-7, with D possibly TRBD2 on 7 matching bases. V was pared by 1 base and J by 5 bases, with 15 bases between. The CDR3 consists of 15 residues. Per germline, CDR1 LNHNV and CDR2 YYDKDF (reference sequence). The CDR3 sequence is CATSRAGAGADEQYF. Here the CDR3 DNA reads TGTGCCACCAGCAGAGCAGGGGCGGGGGCCGACGAGCAGTACTTC. The full variable domain, in which reference TRBV15 and TRBJ2-7 provide the parts outside the CDR3, is DAMVIQNPRYQVTQFGKPVTLSCSQTLNHNVMYWYQQKSSQAPKLLFHYYDKDFNNEADTPDNFQSRRPNTSFCFLDIRSPGLGDTAMYLCATSRAGAGADEQYFGPGTRLTVT.

The CDR3 region is CASSSQGGQGRKGYTF. The CDR3 DNA follows: TGTGCCAGCAGCTCTCAAGGGGGACAGGGAAGAAAGGGCTACACCTTC. V gene TRBV27 combines with J gene TRBJ1-2, with 9 bases fitting TRBD1. V shed 6 bases and J 8 bases; nucleotides not matched to a gene: 16. Per the germline V gene, CDR1 is MNHEY and CDR2 is SMNVEV (reference sequence). This CDR3 is built from 16 residues.

This chain links TRBV2 with TRBJ2-5, with D perhaps matching TRBD2 (5 bases). CDR3 length equals 14 residues. V gave up 6 bases and J gave up 5 bases, with 16 bases separating them. Per germline, CDR1 SNHLY and CDR2 FYNNEI. The CDR3 sequence is CASSNGERRETQYF. CDR3 coding DNA: TGTGCCAGCAGCAACGGGGAAAGACGGGAGACCCAGTACTTC. Full variable domain (missing parts from reference TRBV2 and TRBJ2-5): EPEVTQTPSHQVTQMGQEVILRCVPISNHLYFYWYRQILGQKVEFLVSFYNNEISEKSEIFDDQFSVERPDGSNFTLKIRSTKLEDSAMYFCASSNGERRETQYFGPGTRLLVL.